This T cell receptor beta chain was retrieved from a study of Graves' ophthalmopathy and Graves' hyperthyroidism. Turning to the study itself: The term stable hyperthyroidism indicated an absence of ophthalmopathy within 18 months of follow-up. General study findings and limits: A 13-signature model separated ophthalmopathy from stable hyperthyroidism, about 91% sensitivity, 65% to 82% specificity. Among thyroid clonotypes expanded above 0.001 frequency, most also appeared in blood.

Lactation, pregnancy, uncontrolled infections and other autoimmune diseases were all grounds for excluding patients. Transcripts of RNA were the source for amplifying TCR beta CDR3 regions. RT-PCR in the first round used HTBI primers; a second-round multiplex PCR followed. TCRdb re-analysed the multiplex PCR reads in MiXCR, keeping a single row per CDR3 protein. This sample yields about 590,000 distinct CDR3 sequences, of which under 45% are seen a single time; roughly 4.5% belongs to the top ten. This clonotype has just one count. Its specificity is not known. Looked up from germline, CDR1 is LNHDA and CDR2 is SQIVND (reference sequence). The CDR3 runs 15 residues. The ends lost 5 bases at V and 7 bases at J; junction bases unmatched: 13.

The sequence was obtained from an adult man with Graves' hyperthyroidism. The specimen sequenced was peripheral blood or thyroid tissue (not recorded which). The rearrangement links TRBV19 to TRBJ2-7; 8 bases align to TRBD2. Written as DNA, the CDR3 is TGTGCCAGTAGTGGAAGGGAGCGGGGGTACAATGAGCAGTACTTC. Its translation is CASSGRERGYNEQYF.